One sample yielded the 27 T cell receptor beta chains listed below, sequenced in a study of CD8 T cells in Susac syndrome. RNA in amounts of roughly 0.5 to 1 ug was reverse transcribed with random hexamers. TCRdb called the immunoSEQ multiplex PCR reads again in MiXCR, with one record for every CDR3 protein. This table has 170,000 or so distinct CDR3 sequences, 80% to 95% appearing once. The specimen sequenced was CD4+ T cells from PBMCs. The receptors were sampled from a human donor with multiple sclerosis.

DNA of the CDR3: TGTGCCAGCAGTTTATCTAGAAGCACAGATACGCAGTATTTT. Translated, it gives CASSLSRSTDTQYF. J is TRBJ2-3 and V is TRBV28; unclear D gene. Looked up from germline, CDR1 is MDHEN and CDR2 is SYDVKM. Trimming took 1 base from V and 0 from J, leaving 5 bases between them. The CDR3 contains 14 residues.

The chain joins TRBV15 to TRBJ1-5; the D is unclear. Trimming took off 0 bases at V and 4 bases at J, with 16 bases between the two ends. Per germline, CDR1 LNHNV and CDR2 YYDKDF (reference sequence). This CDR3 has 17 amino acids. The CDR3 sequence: CATSRDGAPAANQPQHF. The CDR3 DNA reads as TGTGCCACCAGCAGAGATGGTGCCCCAGCAGCGAATCAGCCCCAGCATTTT.

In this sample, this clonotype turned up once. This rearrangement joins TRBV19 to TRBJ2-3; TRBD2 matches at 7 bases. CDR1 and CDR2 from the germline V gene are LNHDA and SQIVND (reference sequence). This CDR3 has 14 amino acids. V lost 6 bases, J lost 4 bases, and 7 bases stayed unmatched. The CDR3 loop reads CASSLQLASDTQYF. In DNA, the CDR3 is TGTGCCAGTAGCCTCCAACTAGCGTCAGATACGCAGTATTTT. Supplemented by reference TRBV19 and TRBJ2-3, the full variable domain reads DGGITQSPKYLFRKEGQNVTLSCEQNLNHDAMYWYRQDPGQGLRLIYYSQIVNDFQKGDIAEGYSVSREKKESFPLTVTSAQKNPTAFYLCASSLQLASDTQYFGPGTRLTVL.

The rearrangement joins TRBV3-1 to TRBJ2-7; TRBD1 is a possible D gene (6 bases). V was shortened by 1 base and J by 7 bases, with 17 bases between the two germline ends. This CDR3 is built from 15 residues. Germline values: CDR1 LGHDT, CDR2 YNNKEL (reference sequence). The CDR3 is CASSQADRRVGEQYF. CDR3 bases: TGTGCCAGCAGCCAAGCCGACAGGCGAGTGGGGGAGCAGTACTTC.

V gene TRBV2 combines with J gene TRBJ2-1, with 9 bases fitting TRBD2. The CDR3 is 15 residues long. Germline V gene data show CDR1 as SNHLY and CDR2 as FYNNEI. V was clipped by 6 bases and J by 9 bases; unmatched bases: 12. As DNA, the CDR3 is TGTGCCAGCAGCAGGAGTAGCGGGGGATGGGGTGAGCAGTTCTTC. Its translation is CASSRSSGGWGEQFF.

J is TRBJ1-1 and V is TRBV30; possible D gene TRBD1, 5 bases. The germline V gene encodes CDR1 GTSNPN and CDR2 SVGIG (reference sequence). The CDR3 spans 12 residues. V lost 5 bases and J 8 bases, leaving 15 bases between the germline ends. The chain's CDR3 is CAWEGLKKEAFF. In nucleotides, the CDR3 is TGTGCCTGGGAGGGACTGAAGAAAGAAGCTTTCTTT.

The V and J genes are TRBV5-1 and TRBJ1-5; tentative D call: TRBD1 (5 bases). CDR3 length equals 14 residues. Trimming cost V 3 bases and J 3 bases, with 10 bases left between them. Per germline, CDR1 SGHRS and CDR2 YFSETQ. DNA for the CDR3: TGCGCCAGCAGCTCCGGGGCGGACAATCAGCCCCAGCATTTT. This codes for CASSSGADNQPQHF.

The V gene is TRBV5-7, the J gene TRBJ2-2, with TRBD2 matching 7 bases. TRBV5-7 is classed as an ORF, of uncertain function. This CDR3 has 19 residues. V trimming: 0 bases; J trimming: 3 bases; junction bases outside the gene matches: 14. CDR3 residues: CASSLGAGLPIIYTGELFF. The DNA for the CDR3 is TGTGCCAGCAGCTTGGGAGCGGGACTACCAATAATTTACACCGGGGAGCTGTTTTTT.

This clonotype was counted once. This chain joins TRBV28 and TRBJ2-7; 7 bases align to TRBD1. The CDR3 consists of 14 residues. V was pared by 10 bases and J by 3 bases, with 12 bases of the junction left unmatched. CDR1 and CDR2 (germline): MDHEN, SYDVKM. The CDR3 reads CATLGQAVGYEQYF. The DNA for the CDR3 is TGTGCCACCCTCGGACAGGCTGTTGGCTACGAGCAGTACTTC.

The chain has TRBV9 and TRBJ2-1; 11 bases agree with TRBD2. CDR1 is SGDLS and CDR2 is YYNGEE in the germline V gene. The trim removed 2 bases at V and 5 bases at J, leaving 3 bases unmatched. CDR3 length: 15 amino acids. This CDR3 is CASSVRSGGDNEQFF. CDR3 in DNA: TGTGCCAGCAGCGTCCGTAGCGGGGGGGACAATGAGCAGTTCTTC.

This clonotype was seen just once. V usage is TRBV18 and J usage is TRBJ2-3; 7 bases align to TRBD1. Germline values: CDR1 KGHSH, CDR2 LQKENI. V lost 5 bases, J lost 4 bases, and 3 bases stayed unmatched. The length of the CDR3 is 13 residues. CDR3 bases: TGTGCCAGCTCAGACGGACAGGCAGATACGCAGTATTTT. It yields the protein CASSDGQADTQYF. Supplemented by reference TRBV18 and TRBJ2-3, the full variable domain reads NAGVMQNPRHLVRRRGQEARLRCSPMKGHSHVYWYRQLPEEGLKFMVYLQKENIIDESGMPKERFSAEFPKEGPSILRIQQVVRGDSAAYFCASSDGQADTQYFGPGTRLTVL.

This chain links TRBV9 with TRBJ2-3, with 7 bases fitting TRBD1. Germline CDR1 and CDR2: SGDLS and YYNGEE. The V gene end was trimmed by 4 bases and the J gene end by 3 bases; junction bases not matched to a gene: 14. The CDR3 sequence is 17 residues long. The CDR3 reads CASSSGTANVITDTQYF. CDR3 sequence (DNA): TGTGCCAGCAGCTCCGGGACAGCGAACGTTATTACAGATACGCAGTATTTT.

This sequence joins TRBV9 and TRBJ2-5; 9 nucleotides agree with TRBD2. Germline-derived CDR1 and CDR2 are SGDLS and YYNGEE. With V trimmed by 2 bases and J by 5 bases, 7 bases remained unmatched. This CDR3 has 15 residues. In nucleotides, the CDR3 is TGTGCCAGCAGCGTCTTTAGCGGGGGAGGGGAGACCCAGTACTTC. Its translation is CASSVFSGGGETQYF.

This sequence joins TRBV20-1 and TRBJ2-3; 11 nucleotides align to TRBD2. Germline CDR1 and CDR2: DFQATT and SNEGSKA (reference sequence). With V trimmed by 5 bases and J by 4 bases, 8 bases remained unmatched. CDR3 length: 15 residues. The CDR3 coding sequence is TGCAGTGCTCCAGGACTAGCGGGCCGTGCAGATACGCAGTATTTT. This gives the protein CSAPGLAGRADTQYF.

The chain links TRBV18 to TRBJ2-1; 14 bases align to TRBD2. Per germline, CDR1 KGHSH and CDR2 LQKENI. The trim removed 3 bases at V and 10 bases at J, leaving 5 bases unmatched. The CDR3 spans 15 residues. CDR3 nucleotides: TGTGCCAGCTCACCTCCGGGACTAGCGGGAGACGAGCAGTTCTTC. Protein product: CASSPPGLAGDEQFF.

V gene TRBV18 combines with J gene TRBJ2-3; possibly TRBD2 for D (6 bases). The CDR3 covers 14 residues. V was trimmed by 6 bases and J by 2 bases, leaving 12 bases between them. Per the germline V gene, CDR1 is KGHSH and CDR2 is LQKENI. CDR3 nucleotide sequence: TGTGCCAGCTCGCTTGGGGACTCCACAGATACGCAGTATTTT. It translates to CASSLGDSTDTQYF.

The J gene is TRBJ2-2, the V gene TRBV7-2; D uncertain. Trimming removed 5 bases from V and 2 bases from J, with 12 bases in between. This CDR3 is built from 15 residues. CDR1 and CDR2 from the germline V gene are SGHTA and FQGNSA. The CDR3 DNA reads TGTGCCAGCAGCCCCCACTACTCTAACACCGGGGAGCTGTTTTTT. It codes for CASSPHYSNTGELFF.

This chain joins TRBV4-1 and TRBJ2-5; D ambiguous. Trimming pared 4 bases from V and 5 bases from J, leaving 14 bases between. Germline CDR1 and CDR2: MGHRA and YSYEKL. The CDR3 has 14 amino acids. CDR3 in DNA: TGCGCCAGCAGCCCCAGACCCCAGGCGGAGACCCAGTACTTC. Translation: CASSPRPQAETQYF.

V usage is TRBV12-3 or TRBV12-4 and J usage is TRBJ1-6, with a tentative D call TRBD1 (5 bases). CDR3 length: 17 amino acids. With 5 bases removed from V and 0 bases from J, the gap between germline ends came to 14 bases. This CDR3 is CASSRKQASSYNSPLHF. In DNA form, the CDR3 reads TGTGCCAGCAGTCGAAAACAGGCCAGCTCCTATAATTCACCCCTCCACTTT.

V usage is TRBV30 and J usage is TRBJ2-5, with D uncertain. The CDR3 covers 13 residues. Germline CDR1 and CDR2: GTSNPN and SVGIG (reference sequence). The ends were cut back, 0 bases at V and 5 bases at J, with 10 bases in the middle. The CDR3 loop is CAWSVSIYETQYF. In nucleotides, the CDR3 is TGTGCCTGGAGTGTATCTATTTACGAGACCCAGTACTTC.

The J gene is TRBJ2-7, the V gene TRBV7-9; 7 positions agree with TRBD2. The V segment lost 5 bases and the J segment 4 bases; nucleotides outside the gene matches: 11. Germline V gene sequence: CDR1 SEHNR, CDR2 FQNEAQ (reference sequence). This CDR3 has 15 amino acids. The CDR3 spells CASSPHIKGGYEQYF. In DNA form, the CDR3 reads TGTGCCAGCAGCCCCCACATCAAGGGAGGGTACGAGCAGTACTTC.

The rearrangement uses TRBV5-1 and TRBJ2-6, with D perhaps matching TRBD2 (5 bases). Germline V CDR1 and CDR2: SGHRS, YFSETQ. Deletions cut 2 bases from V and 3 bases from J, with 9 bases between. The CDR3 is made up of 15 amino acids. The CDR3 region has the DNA TGCGCCAGCAGCTTTTCGGGAAGTGGGGCCAACGTCCTGACTTTC. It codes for CASSFSGSGANVLTF.

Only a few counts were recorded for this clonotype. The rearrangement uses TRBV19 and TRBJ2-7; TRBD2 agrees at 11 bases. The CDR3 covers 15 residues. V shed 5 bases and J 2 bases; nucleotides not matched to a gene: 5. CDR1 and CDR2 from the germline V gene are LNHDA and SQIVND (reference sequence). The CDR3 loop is CASSPGLAGTYEQYF. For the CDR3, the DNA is TGTGCCAGTAGTCCTGGACTAGCGGGTACCTACGAGCAGTACTTC.

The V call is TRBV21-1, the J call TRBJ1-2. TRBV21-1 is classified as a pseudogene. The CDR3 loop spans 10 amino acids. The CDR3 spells CASSKPGYTF. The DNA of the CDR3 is TGTGCCAGCAGCAAACCCGGCTACACCTTC.

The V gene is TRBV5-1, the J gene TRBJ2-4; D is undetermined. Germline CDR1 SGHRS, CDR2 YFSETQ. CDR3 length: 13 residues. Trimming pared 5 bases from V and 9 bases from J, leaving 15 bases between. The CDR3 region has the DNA TGCGCCAGCAGAGTCTCAGACGCTAGCATTCAGTACTTC. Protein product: CASRVSDASIQYF.

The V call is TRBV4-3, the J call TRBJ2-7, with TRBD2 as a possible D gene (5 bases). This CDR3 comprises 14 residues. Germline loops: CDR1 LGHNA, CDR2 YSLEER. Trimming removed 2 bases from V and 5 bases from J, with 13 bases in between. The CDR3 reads CASSQNLRRNEQYF. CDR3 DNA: TGCGCCAGCAGCCAAAACCTCCGGAGGAACGAGCAGTACTTC.

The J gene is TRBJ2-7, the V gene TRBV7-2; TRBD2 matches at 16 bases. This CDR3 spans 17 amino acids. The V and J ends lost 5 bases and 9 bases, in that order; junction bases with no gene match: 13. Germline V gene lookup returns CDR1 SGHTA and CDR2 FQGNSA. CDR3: CASSLPGLAGGLVRQYF. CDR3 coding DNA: TGTGCCAGCAGCCTGCCGGGACTAGCGGGGGGGCTGGTACGGCAGTACTTC.